These 13 T cell receptor beta chains share one sample of origin, sequenced in a study of blood T cell repertoires in COVID-19. Sequencing was performed with immunoSEQ multiplex PCR; in TCRdb, only in-frame clones are kept and a portion is missing. This table holds approximately 140,000 clones, just over 85% found once. The sample comprised peripheral blood. The receptors originated from an older woman with acute or convalescent COVID-19.

The rearrangement joins TRBV9 to TRBJ2-3; the match to TRBD1 covers 7 bases. The CDR3 length is 16 residues. CDR1 SGDLS and CDR2 YYNGEE come from the germline V gene. The trim removed 4 bases at V and 3 bases at J, leaving 11 bases unmatched. As DNA, the CDR3 is TGTGCCAGCAGCCCTCAGGGGGTATCGGGGACAGATACGCAGTATTTT. It codes for CASSPQGVSGTDTQYF.

The chain employs TRBV4-3 and TRBJ2-3, with 8 bases matching TRBD2. The V gene's germline CDR1 is LGHNA and CDR2 YSLEER. V dropped 0 bases and J dropped 2; count of bases not matched to a gene: 7. The length of the CDR3 is 17 residues. The CDR3 here is CASSQDVGSGITDTQYF. The DNA of the CDR3 is TGCGCCAGCAGCCAAGATGTCGGTAGCGGGATCACAGATACGCAGTATTTT.

This chain links TRBV11-3 with TRBJ2-7; 15 nucleotides line up with TRBD2. With 3 bases clipped from V and 3 bases from J, the junction kept 0 bases outside the gene matches. Germline V gives CDR1 SGHNT, CDR2 YENEEA. The CDR3 is 15 residues long. CDR3 in DNA: TGTGCCAGCAGCTTGGGACTAGCGGGGGGCTACGAGCAGTACTTC. Amino acids: CASSLGLAGGYEQYF.

The chain uses TRBV10-3 and TRBJ2-5, with D tentatively TRBD2 (7 bases). The CDR3 is 15 residues long. Germline V gene data show CDR1 as ENHRY and CDR2 as SYGVKD. Trimming stripped 3 bases from V and 4 bases from J, with 15 bases between. The CDR3 coding sequence is TGTGCCATCAGTGATATGGGGGGGGCACGAGAGACCCAGTACTTC. This gives the protein CAISDMGGARETQYF.

The gene calls are TRBV15 and TRBJ2-1; maybe TRBD2 (5 bases). With 3 bases removed from V and 11 bases from J, the gap between germline ends came to 14 bases. The V gene's germline CDR1 is LNHNV and CDR2 YYDKDF (reference sequence). The length of the CDR3 is 13 residues. CDR3 loop: CATSSDYGGQQFF. The CDR3 DNA follows: TGTGCCACCAGCAGCGACTATGGCGGGCAGCAGTTCTTC.

This chain joins TRBV5-1 and TRBJ2-5; D is possibly TRBD1 (6 bases). Trimming removed 6 bases at V and 1 base at J, with 13 bases between. CDR1 SGHRS and CDR2 YFSETQ come from the germline V gene. This CDR3 contains 14 residues. The chain's CDR3 is CASTVGTLQETQYF. CDR3 bases: TGCGCCAGCACCGTCGGGACACTCCAAGAGACCCAGTACTTC.

The V gene is TRBV15, the J gene TRBJ1-1; D ambiguous. V lost 5 bases and J 6 bases, leaving 13 bases between the germline ends. The CDR3 is made up of 13 amino acids. CDR1 LNHNV and CDR2 YYDKDF come from the germline V gene (reference sequence). The CDR3 nucleotides are TGTGCCACCAGCTATCGACGGAGCGCTGAAGCTTTCTTT. Translated, it gives CATSYRRSAEAFF.

The chain combines TRBV4-2 with TRBJ2-5, with 8 nucleotides matching TRBD2. The germline CDR1 and CDR2 sequences are LGHNA and YNFKEQ. The trim removed 0 bases at V and 4 bases at J, leaving 7 bases unmatched. The CDR3 is 16 residues long. The CDR3 DNA is TGTGCCAGCAGCCAAGAGGTGGCGGGGGGTGGAGAGACCCAGTACTTC. This encodes CASSQEVAGGGETQYF.

The chain uses TRBV10-3 and TRBJ2-7, with 7 nucleotides matching TRBD1. The CDR3 covers 12 residues. V dropped 10 bases and J dropped 2; count of bases not matched to a gene: 5. Germline V gene lookup returns CDR1 ENHRY and CDR2 SYGVKD. The CDR3 spells CASRQGTYEQYF. The DNA for the CDR3 is TGTGCCAGCCGACAGGGAACCTACGAGCAGTACTTC.

This clone was counted once. The chain is built from TRBV7-9 and TRBJ1-1; 8 bases match TRBD1. CDR1 is SEHNR, CDR2 FQNEAQ, per germline (reference sequence). Losses at the gene ends were 5 bases for V and 0 bases for J; bases not matched to a gene: 20. This CDR3 is built from 20 residues. CDR3 sequence: CASSTLGVGGRGLMNTEAFF. The DNA of the CDR3 is TGTGCCAGCAGCACCCTAGGGGTAGGAGGCAGGGGGCTAATGAACACTGAAGCTTTCTTT.

The chain joins TRBV3-1 (or the pseudogene TRBV3-2) to TRBJ2-5, with 9 bases lining up with TRBD2. Germline V CDR1 and CDR2: LGHDT, YNNKEL (reference sequence). The length of the CDR3 is 15 residues. After removal of 2 bases from V and 1 base from J, the junction contained 2 bases not matched to a gene. The CDR3 spells CASSQPTSGQETQYF. The DNA of the CDR3 is TGTGCCAGCAGCCAACCGACTAGCGGCCAAGAGACCCAGTACTTC.

This chain uses TRBV24-1 with TRBJ1-2; maybe TRBD1 (6 bases). This CDR3 region has 15 residues. Germline CDR1 KGHDR, CDR2 SFDVKD. V lost 2 bases and J lost 8, with 17 bases in between. The CDR3 sequence is CATSDSTGHVGGYTF. CDR3 coding DNA: TGTGCCACCAGTGATTCGACAGGCCACGTTGGGGGCTACACCTTC.

The chain joins TRBV6-5 to TRBJ2-7; D is possibly TRBD2 (5 bases). Trimming shortened V by 4 bases and J by 5 bases, and 15 bases separated the two germline ends. This CDR3 region has 14 residues. Germline-derived CDR1 and CDR2 are MNHEY and SVGAGI. CDR3 sequence: CASSSQVLGDEQYF. Here the CDR3 DNA reads TGTGCCAGCAGTTCTCAGGTCCTCGGGGACGAGCAGTACTTC.